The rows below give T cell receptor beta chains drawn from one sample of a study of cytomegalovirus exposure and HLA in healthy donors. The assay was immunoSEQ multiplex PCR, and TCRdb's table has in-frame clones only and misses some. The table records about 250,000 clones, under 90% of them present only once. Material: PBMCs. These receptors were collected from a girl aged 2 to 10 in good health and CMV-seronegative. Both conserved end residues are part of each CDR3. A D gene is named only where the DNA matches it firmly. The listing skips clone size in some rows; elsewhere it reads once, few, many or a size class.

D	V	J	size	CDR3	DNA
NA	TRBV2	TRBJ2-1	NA	CASSEGASAVNEQFF	TGTGCCAGCAGTGAAGGGGCTAGCGCGGTGAATGAGCAGTTCTTC
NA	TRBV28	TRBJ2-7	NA	CASSPTRDAAYEQYF	TGTGCCAGCAGCCCTACTAGAGATGCCGCCTACGAGCAGTACTTC
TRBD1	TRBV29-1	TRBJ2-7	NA	CSVEGDREYEQYF	TGCAGCGTTGAAGGGGACAGAGAGTACGAGCAGTACTTC
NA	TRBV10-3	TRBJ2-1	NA	CAISESTTYNEQFF	TGTGCCATCAGTGAAAGTACAACCTACAATGAGCAGTTCTTC
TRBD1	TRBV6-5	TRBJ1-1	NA	CASSYTGAENTEAFF	TGTGCCAGCAGCTATACAGGGGCGGAGAACACTGAAGCTTTCTTT
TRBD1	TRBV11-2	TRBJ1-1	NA	CASSSIRQGGKGAFF	TGTGCCAGCAGTTCTATCCGACAGGGCGGTAAGGGAGCTTTCTTT
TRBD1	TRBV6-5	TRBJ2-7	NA	CASSYSRDRAYEQYF	TGTGCCAGCAGTTACTCAAGGGACAGAGCCTACGAGCAGTACTTC
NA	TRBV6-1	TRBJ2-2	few	CASSGTATGELFF	TGTGCCAGCAGTGGGACTGCCACCGGGGAGCTGTTTTTT
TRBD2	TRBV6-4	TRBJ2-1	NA	CASSTSGENNEQFF	TGTGCCAGCAGCACTAGCGGGGAAAACAATGAGCAGTTCTTC
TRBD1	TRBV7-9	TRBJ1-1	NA	CASSWLRDRTNTEAFF	TGTGCCAGCAGCTGGTTACGGGACAGAACGAACACTGAAGCTTTCTTT
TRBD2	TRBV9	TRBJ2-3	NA	CASSAFGGASDTQYF	TGTGCCAGCAGCGCCTTCGGGGGGGCCTCCGATACGCAGTATTTT
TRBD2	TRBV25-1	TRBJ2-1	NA	CASSEGTSGSSGVDEQFF	TGTGCCAGCAGTGAAGGGACTAGCGGGAGTAGCGGGGTGGATGAGCAGTTCTTC
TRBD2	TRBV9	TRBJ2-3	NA	CASSVASGITDTQYF	TGTGCCAGCAGCGTCGCTAGCGGAATCACAGATACGCAGTATTTT
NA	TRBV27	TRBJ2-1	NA	CASSFGEHSYNEQFF	TGTGCCAGCAGTTTCGGGGAGCACTCCTACAATGAGCAGTTCTTC
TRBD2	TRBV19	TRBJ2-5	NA	CASSISTSGGQYQETQYF	TGTGCCAGTAGTATTTCGACTAGCGGGGGCCAGTACCAAGAGACCCAGTACTTC
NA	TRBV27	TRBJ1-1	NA	CASIRGGKAFF	TGTGCCAGCATCCGGGGAGGGAAAGCTTTCTTT
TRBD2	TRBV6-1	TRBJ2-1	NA	CASSAELGTSGRNEQFF	TGTGCCAGCAGTGCTGAGTTGGGGACTAGCGGGCGAAATGAGCAGTTCTTC
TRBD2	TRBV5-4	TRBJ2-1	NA	CASSSNSGNYNEQFF	TGTGCCAGCAGCTCCAACAGCGGGAATTACAATGAGCAGTTCTTC
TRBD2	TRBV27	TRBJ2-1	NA	CASRAGLAIYNEQFF	TGTGCCAGCCGCGCGGGACTAGCGATTTACAATGAGCAGTTCTTC
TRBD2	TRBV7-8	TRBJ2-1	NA	CASSLRSGGYNEQFF	TGTGCCAGCAGCTTAAGGAGCGGGGGCTACAATGAGCAGTTCTTC
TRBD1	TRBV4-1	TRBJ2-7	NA	CASSPVGTGRGYEQYF	TGCGCCAGCAGCCCCGTAGGGACAGGGCGAGGGTACGAGCAGTACTTC
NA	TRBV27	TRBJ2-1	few	CASSILARYNEQFF	TGTGCCAGCAGCATCCTAGCGAGGTACAATGAGCAGTTCTTC
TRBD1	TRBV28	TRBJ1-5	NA	CASSLGKGAGNQPQHF	TGTGCCAGCAGTTTAGGAAAGGGGGCCGGCAATCAGCCCCAGCATTTT
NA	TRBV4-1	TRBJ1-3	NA	CASSQDGSGKAGNTIYF	TGCGCCAGCAGCCAAGATGGTTCAGGGAAGGCTGGAAACACCATATATTTT
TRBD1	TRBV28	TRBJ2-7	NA	CASSLRGGPLPYEQYF	TGTGCCAGCAGTTTAAGAGGGGGCCCCCTACCTTACGAGCAGTACTTC
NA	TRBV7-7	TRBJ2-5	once	CASSLGGLQETQYF	TGTGCCAGCAGCTTAGGAGGGCTACAAGAGACCCAGTACTTC
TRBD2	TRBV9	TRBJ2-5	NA	CASSVGSGGGALQYF	TGTGCCAGCAGCGTAGGATCTGGCGGGGGGGCCTTGCAGTACTTC
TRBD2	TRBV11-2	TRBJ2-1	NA	CASSLLVSGSPSYNEQFF	TGTGCCAGCAGCTTATTAGTGAGCGGGAGTCCTTCCTACAATGAGCAGTTCTTC
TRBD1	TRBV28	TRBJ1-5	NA	CASSPYTGGDRAFPNQPQHF	TGTGCCAGCAGTCCCTACACTGGGGGGGACAGGGCATTCCCCAATCAGCCCCAGCATTTT
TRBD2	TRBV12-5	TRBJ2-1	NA	CASGSRLAAYNEQFF	TGTGCTAGTGGTTCCAGACTAGCGGCCTACAATGAGCAGTTCTTC
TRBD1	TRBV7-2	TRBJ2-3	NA	CASSRSLGTGLGGTQYF	TGTGCCAGCAGCCGTTCCCTAGGGACAGGCTTGGGGGGTACGCAGTATTTT
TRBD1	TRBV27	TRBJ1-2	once	CASSRGQGRFLYGYTF	TGTGCCAGCAGTAGGGGACAGGGACGATTCCTCTATGGCTACACCTTC
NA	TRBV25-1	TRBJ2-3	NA	CASSEGLAYGNTQYF	TGTGCCAGCAGTGAAGGCTTAGCGTATGGGAATACGCAGTATTTT
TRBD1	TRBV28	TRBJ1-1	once	CASSFGTVNTEAFF	TGTGCCAGCAGTTTTGGGACAGTGAACACTGAAGCTTTCTTT
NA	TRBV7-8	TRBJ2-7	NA	CASSREMTYEQYF	TGTGCCAGCAGTCGCGAGATGACCTACGAGCAGTACTTC
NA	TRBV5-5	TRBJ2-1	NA	CASSFRGVRNEQFF	TGTGCCAGCAGCTTCAGGGGGGTACGCAATGAGCAGTTCTTC